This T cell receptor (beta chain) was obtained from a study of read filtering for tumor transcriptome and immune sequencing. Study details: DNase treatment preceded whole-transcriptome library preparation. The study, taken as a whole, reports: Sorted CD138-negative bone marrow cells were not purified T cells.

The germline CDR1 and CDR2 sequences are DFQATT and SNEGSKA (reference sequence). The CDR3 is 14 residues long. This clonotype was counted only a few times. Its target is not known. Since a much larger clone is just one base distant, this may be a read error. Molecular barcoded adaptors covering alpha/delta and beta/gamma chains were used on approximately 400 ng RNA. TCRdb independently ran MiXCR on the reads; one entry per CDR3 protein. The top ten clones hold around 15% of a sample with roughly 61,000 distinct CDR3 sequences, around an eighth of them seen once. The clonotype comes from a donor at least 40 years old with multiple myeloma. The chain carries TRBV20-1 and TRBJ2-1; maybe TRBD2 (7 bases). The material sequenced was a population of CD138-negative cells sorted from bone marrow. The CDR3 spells CSASLRGASNGQFF. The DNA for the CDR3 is TGCAGTGCTAGCCTACGGGGGGCCTCAAATGGGCAGTTCTTC.